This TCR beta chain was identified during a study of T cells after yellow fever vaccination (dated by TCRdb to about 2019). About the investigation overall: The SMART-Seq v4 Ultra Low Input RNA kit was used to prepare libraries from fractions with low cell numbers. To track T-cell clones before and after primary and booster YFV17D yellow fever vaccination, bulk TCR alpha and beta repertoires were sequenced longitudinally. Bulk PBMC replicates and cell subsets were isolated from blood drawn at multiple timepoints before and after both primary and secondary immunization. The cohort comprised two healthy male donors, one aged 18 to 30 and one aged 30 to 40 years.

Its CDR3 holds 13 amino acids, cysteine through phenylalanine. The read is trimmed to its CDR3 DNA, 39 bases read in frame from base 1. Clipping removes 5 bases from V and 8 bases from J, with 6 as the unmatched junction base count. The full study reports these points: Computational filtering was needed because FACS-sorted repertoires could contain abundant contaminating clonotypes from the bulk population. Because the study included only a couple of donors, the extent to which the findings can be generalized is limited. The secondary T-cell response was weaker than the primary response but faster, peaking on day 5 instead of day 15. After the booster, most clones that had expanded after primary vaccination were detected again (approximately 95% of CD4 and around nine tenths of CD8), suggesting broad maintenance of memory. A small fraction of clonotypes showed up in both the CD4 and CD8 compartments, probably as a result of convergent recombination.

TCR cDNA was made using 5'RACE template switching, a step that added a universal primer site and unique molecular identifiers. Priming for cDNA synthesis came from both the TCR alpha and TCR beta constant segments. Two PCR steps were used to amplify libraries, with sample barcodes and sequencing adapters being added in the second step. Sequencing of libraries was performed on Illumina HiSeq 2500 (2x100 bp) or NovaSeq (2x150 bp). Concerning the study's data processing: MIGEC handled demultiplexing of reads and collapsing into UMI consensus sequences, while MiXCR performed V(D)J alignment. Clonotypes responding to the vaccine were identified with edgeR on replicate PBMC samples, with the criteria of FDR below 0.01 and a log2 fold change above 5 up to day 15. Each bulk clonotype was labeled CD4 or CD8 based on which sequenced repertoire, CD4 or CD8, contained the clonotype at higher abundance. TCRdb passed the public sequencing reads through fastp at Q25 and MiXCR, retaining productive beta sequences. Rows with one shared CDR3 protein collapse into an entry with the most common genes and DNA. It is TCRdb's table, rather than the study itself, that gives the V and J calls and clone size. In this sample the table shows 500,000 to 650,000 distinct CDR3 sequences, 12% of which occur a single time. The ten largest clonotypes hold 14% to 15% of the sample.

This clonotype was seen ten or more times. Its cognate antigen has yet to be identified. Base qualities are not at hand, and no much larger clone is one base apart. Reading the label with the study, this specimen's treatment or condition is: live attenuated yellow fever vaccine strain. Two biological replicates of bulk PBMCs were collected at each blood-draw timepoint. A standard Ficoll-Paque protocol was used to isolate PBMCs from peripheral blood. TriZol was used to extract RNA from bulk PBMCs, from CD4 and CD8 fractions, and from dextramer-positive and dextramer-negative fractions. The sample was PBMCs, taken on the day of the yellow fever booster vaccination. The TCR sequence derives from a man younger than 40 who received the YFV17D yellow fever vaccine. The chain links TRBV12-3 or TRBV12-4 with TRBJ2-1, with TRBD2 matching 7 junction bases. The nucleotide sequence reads TGTGCCAGCAGTGTTAGCGGGCAGGATGAGCAGTTCTTC. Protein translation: CASSVSGQDEQFF.